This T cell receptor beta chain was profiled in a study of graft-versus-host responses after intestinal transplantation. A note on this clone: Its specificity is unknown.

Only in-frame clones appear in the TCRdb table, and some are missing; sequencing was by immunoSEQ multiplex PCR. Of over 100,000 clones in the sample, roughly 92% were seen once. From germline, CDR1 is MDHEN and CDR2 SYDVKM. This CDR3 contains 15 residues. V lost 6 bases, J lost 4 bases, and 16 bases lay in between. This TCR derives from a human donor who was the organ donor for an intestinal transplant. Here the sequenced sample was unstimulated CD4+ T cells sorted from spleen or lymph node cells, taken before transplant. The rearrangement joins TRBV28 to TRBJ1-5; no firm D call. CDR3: CASRGRMGSNQPQHF. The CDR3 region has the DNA TGTGCCAGCAGGGGGAGGATGGGTTCTAATCAGCCCCAGCATTTT.